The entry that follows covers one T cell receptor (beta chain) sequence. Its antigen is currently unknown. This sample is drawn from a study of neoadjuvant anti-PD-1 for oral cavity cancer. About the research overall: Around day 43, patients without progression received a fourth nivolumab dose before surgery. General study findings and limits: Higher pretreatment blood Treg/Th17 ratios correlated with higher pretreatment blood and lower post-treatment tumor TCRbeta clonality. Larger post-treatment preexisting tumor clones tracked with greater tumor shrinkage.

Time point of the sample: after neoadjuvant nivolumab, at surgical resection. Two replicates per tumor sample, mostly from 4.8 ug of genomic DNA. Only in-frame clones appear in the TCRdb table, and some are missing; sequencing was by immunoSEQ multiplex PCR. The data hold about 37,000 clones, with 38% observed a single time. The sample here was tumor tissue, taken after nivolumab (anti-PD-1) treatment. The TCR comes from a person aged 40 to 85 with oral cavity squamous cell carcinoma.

The CDR3 sequence is CASRDLLSLGYTF. Here the CDR3 DNA reads TGCGCCAGCCGGGACCTCCTCTCCCTTGGCTACACCTTC. The chain is built from TRBV5-1 and TRBJ1-2, with a tentative D call TRBD1 (5 bases). V was pared by 7 bases and J by 7 bases, with 17 bases between. This CDR3 is built from 13 residues. The V gene's germline CDR1 is SGHRS and CDR2 YFSETQ.